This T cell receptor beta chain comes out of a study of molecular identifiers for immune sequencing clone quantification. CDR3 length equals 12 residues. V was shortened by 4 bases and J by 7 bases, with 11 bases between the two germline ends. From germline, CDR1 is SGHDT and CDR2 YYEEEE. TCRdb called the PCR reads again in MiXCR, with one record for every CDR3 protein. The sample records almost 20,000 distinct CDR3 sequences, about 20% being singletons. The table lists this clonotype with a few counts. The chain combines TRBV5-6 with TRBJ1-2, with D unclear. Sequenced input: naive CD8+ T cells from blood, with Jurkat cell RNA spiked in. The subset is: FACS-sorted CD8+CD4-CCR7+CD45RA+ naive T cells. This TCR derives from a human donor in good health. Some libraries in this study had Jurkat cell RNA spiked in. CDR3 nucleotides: TGTGCCAGCAGCCTAGGTTGGGGTGGCTACACCTTC. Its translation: CASSLGWGGYTF.